This T cell receptor (beta chain) was found in a study of shared clonotypes between healthy human individuals. Study observations and caveats: Among donors, sharing of clonotypes was expected to be affected by sequencing depth.

CD45RA+ naive and CD45RA-negative memory subsets were separated from CD4+ cells. As regards this clone: No antigen is known for it.

Sequencing used immunoSEQ multiplex PCR; TCRdb keeps in-frame clones, though not all of them. This table has almost 750,000 clones, roughly two thirds appearing once. The V end lost 0 bases, the J end lost 2 bases, and 12 bases lay between the germline ends. Germline values: CDR1 SGHRS, CDR2 YFSETQ. This CDR3 region has 15 residues. V gene TRBV5-1 combines with J gene TRBJ2-7; D not certain. Sample: memory CD4+ T cells sorted from blood. Subset meaning: CD45RA-negative fraction. This clonotype was obtained from a woman younger than 45 in good health. CDR3 DNA: TGCGCCAGCAGCTTGGCCGTAGGGTCTACCTACGAGCAGTACTTC. Translation: CASSLAVGSTYEQYF.